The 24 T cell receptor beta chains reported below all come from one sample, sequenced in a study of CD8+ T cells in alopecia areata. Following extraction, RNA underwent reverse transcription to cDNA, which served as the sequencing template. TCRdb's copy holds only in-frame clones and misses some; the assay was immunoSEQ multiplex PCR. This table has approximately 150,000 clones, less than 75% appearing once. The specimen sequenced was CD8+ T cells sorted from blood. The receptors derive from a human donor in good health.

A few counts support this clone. The CDR3 region is CASSLEGIQETQYF. CDR3 sequence (DNA): TGTGCCAGCAGCTTGGAGGGAATTCAGGAGACCCAGTACTTC. The chain employs TRBV7-9 and TRBJ2-5; D is perhaps TRBD2 (6 bases). Trimming cost V 3 bases and J 5 bases, with 13 bases left between them. The CDR3 runs 14 residues. CDR1 and CDR2 (germline): SEHNR, FQNEAQ (reference sequence).

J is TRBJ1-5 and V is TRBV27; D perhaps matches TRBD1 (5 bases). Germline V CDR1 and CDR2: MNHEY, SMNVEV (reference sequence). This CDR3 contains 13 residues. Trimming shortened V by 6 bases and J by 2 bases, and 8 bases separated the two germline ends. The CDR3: CASSATGNQPQHF. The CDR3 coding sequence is TGTGCCAGCAGCGCGACAGGCAATCAGCCCCAGCATTTT.

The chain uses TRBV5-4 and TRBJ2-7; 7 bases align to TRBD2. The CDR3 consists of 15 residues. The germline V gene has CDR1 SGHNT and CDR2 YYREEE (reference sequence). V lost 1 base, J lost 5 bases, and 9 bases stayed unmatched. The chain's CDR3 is CASSLMLARENEQYF. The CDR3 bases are TGTGCCAGCAGCTTGATGTTAGCGCGGGAGAACGAGCAGTACTTC.

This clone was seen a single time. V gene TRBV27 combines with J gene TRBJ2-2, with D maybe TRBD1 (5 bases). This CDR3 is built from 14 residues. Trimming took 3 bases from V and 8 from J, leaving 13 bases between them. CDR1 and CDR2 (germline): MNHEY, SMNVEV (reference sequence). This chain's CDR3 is CASSFGALGGELFF. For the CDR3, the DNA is TGTGCCAGCAGTTTTGGGGCCCTAGGAGGGGAGCTGTTTTTT.

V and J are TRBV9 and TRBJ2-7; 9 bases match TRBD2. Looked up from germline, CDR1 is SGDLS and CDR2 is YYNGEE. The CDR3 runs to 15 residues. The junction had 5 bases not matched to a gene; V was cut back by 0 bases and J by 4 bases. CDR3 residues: CASSVGSSGTYEQYF. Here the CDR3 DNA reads TGTGCCAGCAGCGTAGGGTCTAGCGGGACATACGAGCAGTACTTC.

The CDR3 here is CASLWGRSNTEAFF. Here the CDR3 DNA reads TGTGCCTCCCTCTGGGGGAGGTCGAACACTGAAGCTTTCTTT. V and J are TRBV30 and TRBJ1-1; TRBD1 is a possible D gene (5 bases). Trimming left V 7 bases short and J 1 base short, with 16 bases between. Looked up from germline, CDR1 is GTSNPN and CDR2 is SVGIG (reference sequence). This CDR3 has 14 amino acids.

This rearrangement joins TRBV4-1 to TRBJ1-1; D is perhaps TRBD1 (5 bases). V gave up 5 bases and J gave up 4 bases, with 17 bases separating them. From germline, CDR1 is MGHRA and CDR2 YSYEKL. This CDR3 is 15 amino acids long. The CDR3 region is CASSSRAGSSTEAFF. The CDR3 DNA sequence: TGCGCCAGCAGCTCCCGGGCAGGGAGCAGCACTGAAGCTTTCTTT.

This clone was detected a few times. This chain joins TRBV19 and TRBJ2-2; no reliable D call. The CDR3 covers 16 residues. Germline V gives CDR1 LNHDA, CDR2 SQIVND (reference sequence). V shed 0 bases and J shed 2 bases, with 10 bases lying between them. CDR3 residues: CASSIDRVKNTGELFF. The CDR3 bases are TGTGCCAGTAGTATAGATCGCGTAAAAAACACCGGGGAGCTGTTTTTT.

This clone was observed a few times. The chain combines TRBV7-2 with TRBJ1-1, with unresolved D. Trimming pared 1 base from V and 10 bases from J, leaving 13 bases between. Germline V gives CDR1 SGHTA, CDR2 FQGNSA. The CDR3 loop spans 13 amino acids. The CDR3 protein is CASSLVPQVSAFF. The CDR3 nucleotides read TGTGCCAGCAGCTTAGTACCGCAGGTATCAGCTTTCTTT.

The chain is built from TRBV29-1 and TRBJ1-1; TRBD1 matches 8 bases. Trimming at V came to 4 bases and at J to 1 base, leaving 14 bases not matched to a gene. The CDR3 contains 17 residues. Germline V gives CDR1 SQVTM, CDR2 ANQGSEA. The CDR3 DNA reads TGCAGCGTTGTAGGGTTGCAGGGGGCCAACTGGAACACTGAAGCTTTCTTT. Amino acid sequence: CSVVGLQGANWNTEAFF.

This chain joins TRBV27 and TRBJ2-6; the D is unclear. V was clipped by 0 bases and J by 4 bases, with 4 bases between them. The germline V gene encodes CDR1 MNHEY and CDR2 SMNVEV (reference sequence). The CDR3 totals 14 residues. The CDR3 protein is CASSLSPGANVLTF. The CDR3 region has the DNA TGTGCCAGCAGTTTATCACCCGGGGCCAACGTCCTGACTTTC. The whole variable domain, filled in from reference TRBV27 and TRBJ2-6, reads EAQVTQNPRYLITVTGKKLTVTCSQNMNHEYMSWYRQDPGLGLRQIYYSMNVEVTDKGDVPEGYKVSRKEKRNFPLILESPSPNQTSLYFCASSLSPGANVLTFGAGSRLTVL.

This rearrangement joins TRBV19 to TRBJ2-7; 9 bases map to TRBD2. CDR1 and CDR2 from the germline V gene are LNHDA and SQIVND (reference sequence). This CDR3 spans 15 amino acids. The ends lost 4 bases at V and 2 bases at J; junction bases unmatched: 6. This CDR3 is CASSTEREVAYEQYF. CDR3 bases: TGTGCCAGTAGTACCGAGCGGGAGGTGGCCTACGAGCAGTACTTC.

The CDR3 bases are TGTGCTAGTGGTTTTCTTGATACGCAGTATTTT. This translates into CASGFLDTQYF. The chain combines TRBV12-5 with TRBJ2-3; D uncertain. This CDR3 is 11 amino acids long. With 3 bases removed from V and 6 bases from J, the gap between germline ends came to 4 bases. Germline-derived CDR1 and CDR2 are LGHNT and FRNRAP.

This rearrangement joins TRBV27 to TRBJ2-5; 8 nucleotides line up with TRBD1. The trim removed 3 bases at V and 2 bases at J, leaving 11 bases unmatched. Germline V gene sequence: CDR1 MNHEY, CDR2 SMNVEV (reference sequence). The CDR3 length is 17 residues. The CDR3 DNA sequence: TGTGCCAGCAGTTTTCTGTGGACAGGGCGAACACAAGAGACCCAGTACTTC. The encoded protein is CASSFLWTGRTQETQYF.

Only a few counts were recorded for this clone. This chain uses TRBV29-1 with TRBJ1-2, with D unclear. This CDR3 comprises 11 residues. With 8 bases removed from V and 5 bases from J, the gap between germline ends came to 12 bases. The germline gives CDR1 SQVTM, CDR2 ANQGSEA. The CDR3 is CSLLGRYGYTF. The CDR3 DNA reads TGCAGCCTTCTGGGCCGTTATGGCTACACCTTC.

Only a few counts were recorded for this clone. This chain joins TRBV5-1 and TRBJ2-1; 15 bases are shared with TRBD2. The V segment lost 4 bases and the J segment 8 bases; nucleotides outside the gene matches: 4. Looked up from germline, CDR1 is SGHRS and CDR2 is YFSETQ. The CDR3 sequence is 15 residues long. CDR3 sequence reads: CASSGTSGRFDEQFF. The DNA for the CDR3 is TGCGCCAGCAGCGGGACTAGCGGGAGGTTTGATGAGCAGTTCTTC.

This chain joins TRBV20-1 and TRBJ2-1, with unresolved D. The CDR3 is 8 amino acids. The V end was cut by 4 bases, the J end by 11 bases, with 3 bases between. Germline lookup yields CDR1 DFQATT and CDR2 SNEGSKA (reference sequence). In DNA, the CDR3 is TGCAGTGCTACCCAGCAGTTCTTC. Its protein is CSATQQFF.

In DNA form, the CDR3 reads TGTGCCACCAGGGCAGATATCTACAATGAGCAGTTCTTC. Protein: CATRADIYNEQFF. The V call is TRBV15, the J call TRBJ2-1; no reliable D call. Trimming removed 6 bases at V and 3 bases at J, with 9 bases between. CDR1 LNHNV and CDR2 YYDKDF come from the germline V gene (reference sequence). The CDR3 has 13 amino acids.

The CDR3 reads CAIRDRARNGYTF. In nucleotides, the CDR3 is TGTGCCATCAGGGACAGGGCTCGGAATGGCTACACCTTC. The genes are TRBV10-3 and TRBJ1-2; TRBD1 agrees at 8 bases. Looked up from germline, CDR1 is ENHRY and CDR2 is SYGVKD. This CDR3 region has 13 residues. V shed 6 bases and J 6 bases; nucleotides not matched to a gene: 6.

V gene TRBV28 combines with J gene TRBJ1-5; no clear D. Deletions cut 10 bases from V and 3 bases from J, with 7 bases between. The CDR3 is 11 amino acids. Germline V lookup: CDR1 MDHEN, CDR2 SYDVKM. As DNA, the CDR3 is TGTGCCACCGGGTCCAATCAGCCCCAGCATTTT. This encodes CATGSNQPQHF.

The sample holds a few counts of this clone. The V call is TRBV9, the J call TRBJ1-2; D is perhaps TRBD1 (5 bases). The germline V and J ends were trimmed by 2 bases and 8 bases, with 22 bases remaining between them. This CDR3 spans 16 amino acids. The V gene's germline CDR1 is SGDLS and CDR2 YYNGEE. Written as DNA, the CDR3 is TGTGCCAGCAGCGTCCAGGGAGGGGAGGTAGCGGGAGGCTACACCTTC. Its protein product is CASSVQGGEVAGGYTF. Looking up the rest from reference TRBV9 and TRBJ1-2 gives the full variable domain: DSGVTQTPKHLITATGQRVTLRCSPRSGDLSVYWYQQSLDQGLQFLIQYYNGEERAKGNILERFSAQQFPDLHSELNLSSLELGDSALYFCASSVQGGEVAGGYTFGSGTRLTVV.

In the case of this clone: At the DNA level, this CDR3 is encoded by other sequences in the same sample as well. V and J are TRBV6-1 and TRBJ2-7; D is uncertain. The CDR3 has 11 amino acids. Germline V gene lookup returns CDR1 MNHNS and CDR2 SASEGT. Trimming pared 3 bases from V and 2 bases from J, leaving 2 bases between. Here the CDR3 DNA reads TGTGCCAGCAGTGATGCCTACGAGCAGTACTTC. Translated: CASSDAYEQYF.

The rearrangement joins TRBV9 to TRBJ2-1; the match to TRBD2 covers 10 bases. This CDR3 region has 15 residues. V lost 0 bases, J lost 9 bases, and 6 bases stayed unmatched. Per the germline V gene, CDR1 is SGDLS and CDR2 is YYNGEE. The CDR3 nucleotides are TGTGCCAGCAGCGTAGAGTCAGCGGGAGGGGGTGAGCAGTTCTTC. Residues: CASSVESAGGGEQFF.

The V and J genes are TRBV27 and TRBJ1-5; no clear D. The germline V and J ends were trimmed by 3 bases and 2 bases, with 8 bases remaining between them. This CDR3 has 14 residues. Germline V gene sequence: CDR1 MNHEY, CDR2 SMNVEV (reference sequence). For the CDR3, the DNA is TGTGCCAGCAGTTTGAGCGAGGGCAATCAGCCCCAGCATTTT. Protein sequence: CASSLSEGNQPQHF.